A selection of T cell receptor beta chains follows, all from one sample in a study of cytomegalovirus exposure and HLA in healthy donors. Only in-frame clones appear in the TCRdb table, and some are missing; sequencing was by immunoSEQ multiplex PCR. The sample lists some 210,000 clones; around 87% were seen once. The specimen was PBMCs. These receptors originate from a woman between 18 and 29 years old in good health and CMV-seropositive. Each CDR3 is given with its conserved first and last residue. D genes are given only for firm matches. The listing skips clone size in some rows; elsewhere it reads once, few, many or a size class.

abundance	d_gene	v_gene	j_gene	CDR3aa	CDR3nt
NA	TRBD2	TRBV4-1	TRBJ2-1	CASSSNPSGSTGRLYNEQFF	TGCGCCAGCAGCTCTAACCCAAGCGGGAGCACGGGGAGGCTTTACAATGAGCAGTTCTTC
NA	NA	TRBV6-5	TRBJ1-1	CASSYNQGIGAEAFF	TGTGCCAGCAGTTACAACCAGGGTATCGGCGCTGAAGCTTTCTTT
NA	NA	TRBV27	TRBJ2-7	CASSLLSSYEQYF	TGTGCCAGCAGTTTACTAAGCTCCTACGAGCAGTACTTC
NA	TRBD1	TRBV5-1	TRBJ2-7	CASSLTGTGYEQYF	TGCGCCAGCAGCTTGACCGGGACAGGCTACGAGCAGTACTTC
NA	NA	TRBV2	TRBJ1-2	CASSSEGRGYTF	TGTGCCAGCAGTTCGGAGGGAAGGGGCTACACCTTC
NA	NA	TRBV6-5	TRBJ1-1	CASSYSDRGGNTEAFF	TGTGCCAGCAGTTACTCCGATCGGGGGGGCAACACTGAAGCTTTCTTT
NA	TRBD2	TRBV27	TRBJ2-1	CASSLFGLAGGLGGNEQFF	TGTGCCAGCAGTTTATTCGGACTAGCGGGAGGTCTGGGCGGCAATGAGCAGTTCTTC
few	NA	TRBV19	TRBJ1-5	CASSIPVGASQPQHF	TGTGCCAGTAGTATCCCCGTGGGGGCCAGTCAGCCCCAGCATTTT
once	TRBD1	TRBV6-1	TRBJ2-7	CASSVGQGAYEQYF	TGTGCCAGCAGTGTAGGGCAGGGGGCCTACGAGCAGTACTTC
NA	NA	TRBV4-1	TRBJ2-7	CASSLRTAVEQYF	TGCGCCAGCAGCCTAAGGACAGCGGTCGAGCAGTACTTC
NA	NA	TRBV19	TRBJ1-5	CASSIRRGPTGGFQPQHF	TGTGCCAGTAGTATACGTCGTGGGCCCACCGGGGGGTTTCAGCCCCAGCATTTT
NA	TRBD1	TRBV5-1	TRBJ1-1	CASSLGGGTGLNTEAFF	TGCGCCAGCAGCTTGGGGGGTGGGACAGGGCTAAACACTGAAGCTTTCTTT
NA	NA	TRBV6-5	TRBJ1-5	CASSYWSQPQHF	TGTGCCAGCAGTTATTGGAGTCAGCCCCAGCATTTT
NA	TRBD1	TRBV9	TRBJ1-2	CASSGRDRGQDGYTF	TGTGCCAGCAGCGGTAGGGACAGGGGGCAGGATGGCTACACCTTC
NA	TRBD1	TRBV30	TRBJ2-1	CARSLGQGYNEQFF	TGTGCGCGCAGCCTGGGACAGGGATACAATGAGCAGTTCTTC
few	NA	TRBV5-6	TRBJ1-5	CASSLGGRAQHF	TGTGCCAGCAGCTTGGGGGGCCGGGCCCAGCATTTT
NA	NA	TRBV28	TRBJ1-1	CASTPGSSGTEAFF	TGTGCCAGCACCCCCGGGTCTAGCGGGACTGAAGCTTTCTTT
NA	TRBD2	TRBV4-2	TRBJ2-7	CASSQDLAGSSYEQYF	TGTGCCAGCAGCCAAGACCTAGCGGGAAGCTCCTACGAGCAGTACTTC
NA	NA	TRBV6-5	TRBJ1-1	CASSYSTGLYTEAFF	TGTGCCAGCAGTTACTCGACAGGTTTGTACACTGAAGCTTTCTTT
NA	NA	TRBV7-9	TRBJ2-1	CASSLERVYNEQFF	TGTGCCAGCAGCTTAGAACGGGTTTACAATGAGCAGTTCTTC
NA	NA	TRBV4-1	TRBJ2-7	CASSQARLVISSYEQYF	TGCGCCAGCAGCCAAGCGAGACTAGTAATTTCGTCCTACGAGCAGTACTTC
NA	TRBD2	TRBV14	TRBJ2-7	CASSQAGGRSTYEQYF	TGTGCCAGCAGCCAAGCGGGCGGGAGGAGTACCTACGAGCAGTACTTC
NA	TRBD2	TRBV5-4	TRBJ2-1	CASSSAGGSPNEQFF	TGTGCCAGCAGCTCAGCGGGAGGTTCGCCCAATGAGCAGTTCTTC
NA	TRBD2	TRBV19	TRBJ2-1	CASSILPGRARTSGRSANEQFF	TGTGCCAGTAGTATTTTACCGGGCCGAGCCCGGACTAGCGGGAGGTCAGCCAATGAGCAGTTCTTC
NA	TRBD2	TRBV27	TRBJ2-1	CASSLFAGGKENEQFF	TGTGCCAGCAGTTTATTTGCGGGAGGGAAGGAGAATGAGCAGTTCTTC
NA	NA	TRBV7-3	TRBJ2-1	CASSTQGNEQFF	TGTGCCAGCAGCACACAGGGTAATGAGCAGTTCTTC